This T cell receptor beta chain was found in a study of blood T cell repertoires in COVID-19. Study overall: The study drew acute and convalescent COVID-19 samples from the United States, Italy and Spain.

There are 13 residues in the CDR3. Trimming took off 2 bases at V and 8 bases at J, with 12 bases between the two ends. Germline V CDR1 and CDR2: MNHEY, SVGAGI. As handled by the study authors: Scientists estimated how many nucleated cells there were by amplifying reference gene primers. The assay was immunoSEQ multiplex PCR, and TCRdb's table has in-frame clones only and misses some. V, J and clone size were drawn from that table, and D and trimming were deduced from the DNA. The top ten hold approximately 4.8% of the sample, which has 200,000 or so clones, about four fifths seen once. Enrolled through a virtual design, the participants were between roughly 18 and 100 years of age and came from fewer than 30 US areas. The study recruited exposed participants who had met a COVID-19 case within 2 weeks before entry.

The gene calls are TRBV6-5 and TRBJ1-1; unclear D gene. The sequence was collected from a woman between 50 and 59 years old who had been exposed to COVID-19. The specimen sequenced was PBMCs or T cells enriched from blood (not recorded which). The CDR3 DNA reads as TGTGCCAGCAGTTACGGGCCGGAAACCGAAGCTTTCTTT. It specifies CASSYGPETEAFF.